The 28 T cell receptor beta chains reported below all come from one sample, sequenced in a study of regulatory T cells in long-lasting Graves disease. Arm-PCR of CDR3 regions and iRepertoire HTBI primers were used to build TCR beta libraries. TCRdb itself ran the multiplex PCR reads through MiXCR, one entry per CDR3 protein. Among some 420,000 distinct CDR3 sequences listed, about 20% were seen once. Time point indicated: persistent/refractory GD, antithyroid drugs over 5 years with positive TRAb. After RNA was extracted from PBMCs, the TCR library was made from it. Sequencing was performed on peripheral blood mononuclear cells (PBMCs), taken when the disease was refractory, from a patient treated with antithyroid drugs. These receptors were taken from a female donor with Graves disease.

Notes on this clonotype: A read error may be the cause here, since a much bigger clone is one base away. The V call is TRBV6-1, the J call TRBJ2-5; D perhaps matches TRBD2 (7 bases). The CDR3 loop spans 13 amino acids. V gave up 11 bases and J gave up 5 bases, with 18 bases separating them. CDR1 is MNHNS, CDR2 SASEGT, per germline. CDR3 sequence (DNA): TGTGCCGCCAGACGGGGGGCAGAGGAGACCCAGTACTTC. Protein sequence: CAARRGAEETQYF.

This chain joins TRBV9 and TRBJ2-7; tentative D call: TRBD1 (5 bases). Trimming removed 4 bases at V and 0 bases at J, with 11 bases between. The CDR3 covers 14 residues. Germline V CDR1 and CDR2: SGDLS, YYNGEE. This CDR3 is CASSLTGNSYEQYF. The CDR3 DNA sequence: TGTGCCAGCAGCCTCACAGGTAACTCCTACGAGCAGTACTTC. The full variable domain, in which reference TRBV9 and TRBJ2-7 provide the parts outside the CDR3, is DSGVTQTPKHLITATGQRVTLRCSPRSGDLSVYWYQQSLDQGLQFLIQYYNGEERAKGNILERFSAQQFPDLHSELNLSSLELGDSALYFCASSLTGNSYEQYFGPGTRLTVT.

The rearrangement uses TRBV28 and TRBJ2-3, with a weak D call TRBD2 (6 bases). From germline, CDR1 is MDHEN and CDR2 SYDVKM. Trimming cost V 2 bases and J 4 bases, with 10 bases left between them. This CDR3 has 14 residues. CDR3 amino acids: CASSLLASPDTQYF. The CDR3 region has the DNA TGTGCCAGCAGTTTACTAGCGTCGCCAGATACGCAGTATTTT.

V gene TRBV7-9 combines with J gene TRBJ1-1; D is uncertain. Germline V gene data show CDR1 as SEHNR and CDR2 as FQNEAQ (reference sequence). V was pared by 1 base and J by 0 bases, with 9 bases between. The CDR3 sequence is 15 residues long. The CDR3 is CASSLGRVVNTEAFF. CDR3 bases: TGTGCCAGCAGCTTAGGGCGGGTCGTGAACACTGAAGCTTTCTTT.

The CDR3 loop reads CSAPPSGQPQHF. CDR3 bases: TGCAGTGCTCCACCCAGTGGTCAGCCCCAGCATTTT. The chain combines TRBV20-1 with TRBJ1-5, with D unclear. V lost 5 bases and J lost 6, with 11 bases in between. Germline V lookup: CDR1 DFQATT, CDR2 SNEGSKA (reference sequence). The CDR3 runs to 12 residues.

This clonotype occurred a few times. The CDR3 DNA reads as TGTGCCAGCAGTGCCGGGACAGGGCTCGGTAACTATGGCTACACCTTC. This sequence encodes CASSAGTGLGNYGYTF. The chain couples TRBV6-1 to TRBJ1-2; 9 bases fit TRBD1. V gave up 4 bases and J gave up 1 base; unmatched junction bases: 7. This CDR3 has 16 amino acids. The germline V gene has CDR1 MNHNS and CDR2 SASEGT.

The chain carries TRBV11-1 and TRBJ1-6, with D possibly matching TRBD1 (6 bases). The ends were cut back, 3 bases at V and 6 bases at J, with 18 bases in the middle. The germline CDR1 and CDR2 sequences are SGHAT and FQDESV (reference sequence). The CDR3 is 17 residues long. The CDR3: CASSLSFQGPSNSPLHF. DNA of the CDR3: TGTGCCAGCAGCTTGTCTTTCCAGGGGCCTAGTAATTCACCCCTCCACTTT. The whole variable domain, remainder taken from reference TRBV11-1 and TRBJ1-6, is EAEVAQSPRYKITEKSQAVAFWCDPISGHATLYWYRQILGQGPELLVQFQDESVVDDSQLPKDRFSAERLKGVDSTLKIQPAELGDSAMYLCASSLSFQGPSNSPLHFGNGTRLTVT.

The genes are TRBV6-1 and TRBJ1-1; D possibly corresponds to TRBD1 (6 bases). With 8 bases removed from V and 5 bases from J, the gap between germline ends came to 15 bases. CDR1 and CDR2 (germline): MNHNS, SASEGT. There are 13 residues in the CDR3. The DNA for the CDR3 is TGTGCCAGCTCCTTCCTACAGGGAACTGAAGCTTTCTTT. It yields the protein CASSFLQGTEAFF.

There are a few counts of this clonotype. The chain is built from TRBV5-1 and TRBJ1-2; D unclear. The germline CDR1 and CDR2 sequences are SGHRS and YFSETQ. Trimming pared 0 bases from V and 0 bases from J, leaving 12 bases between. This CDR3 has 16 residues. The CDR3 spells CASSLGTPLANYGYTF. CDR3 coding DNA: TGCGCCAGCAGCTTGGGGACTCCTCTAGCTAACTATGGCTACACCTTC.

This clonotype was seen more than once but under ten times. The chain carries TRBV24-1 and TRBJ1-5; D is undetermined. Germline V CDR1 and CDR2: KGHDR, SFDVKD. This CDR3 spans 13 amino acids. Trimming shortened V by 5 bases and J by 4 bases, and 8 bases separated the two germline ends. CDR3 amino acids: CATSVSYNQPQHF. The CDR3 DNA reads TGTGCCACCAGTGTTAGCTATAATCAGCCCCAGCATTTT.

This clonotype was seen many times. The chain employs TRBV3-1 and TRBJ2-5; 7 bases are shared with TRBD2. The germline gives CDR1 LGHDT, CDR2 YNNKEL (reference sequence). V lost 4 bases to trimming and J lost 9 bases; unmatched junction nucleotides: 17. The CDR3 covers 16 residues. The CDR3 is CASSPSEGGGGGAQYF. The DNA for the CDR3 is TGTGCCAGCAGCCCTTCGGAGGGAGGCGGTGGGGGGGCCCAGTACTTC.

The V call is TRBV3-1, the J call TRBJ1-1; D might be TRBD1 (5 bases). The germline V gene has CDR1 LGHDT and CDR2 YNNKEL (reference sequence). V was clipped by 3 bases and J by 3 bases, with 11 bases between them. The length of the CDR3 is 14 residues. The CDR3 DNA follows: TGTGCCAGCAGCCAGGGGGGTCCGGACACTGAAGCTTTCTTT. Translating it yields CASSQGGPDTEAFF.

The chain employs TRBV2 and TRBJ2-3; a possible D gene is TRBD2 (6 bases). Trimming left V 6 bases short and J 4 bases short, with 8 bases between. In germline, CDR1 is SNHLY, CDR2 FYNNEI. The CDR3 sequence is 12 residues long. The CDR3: CASRGLPDTQYF. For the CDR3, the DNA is TGTGCCAGCAGGGGACTCCCAGATACGCAGTATTTT.

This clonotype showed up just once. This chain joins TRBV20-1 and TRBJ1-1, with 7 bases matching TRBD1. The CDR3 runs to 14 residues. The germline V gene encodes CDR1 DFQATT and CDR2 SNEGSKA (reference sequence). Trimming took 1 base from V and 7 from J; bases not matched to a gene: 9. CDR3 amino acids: CSARGSTGSIEAFF. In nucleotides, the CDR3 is TGCAGTGCTAGAGGTTCGACAGGGAGCATTGAAGCTTTCTTT.

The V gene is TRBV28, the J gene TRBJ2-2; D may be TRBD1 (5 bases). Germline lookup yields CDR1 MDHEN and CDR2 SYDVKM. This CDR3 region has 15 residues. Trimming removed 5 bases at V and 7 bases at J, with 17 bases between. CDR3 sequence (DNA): TGTGCCAGCAGTATCCTTTGGGGCTCGGGCGGGGAGCTGTTTTTT. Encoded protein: CASSILWGSGGELFF.

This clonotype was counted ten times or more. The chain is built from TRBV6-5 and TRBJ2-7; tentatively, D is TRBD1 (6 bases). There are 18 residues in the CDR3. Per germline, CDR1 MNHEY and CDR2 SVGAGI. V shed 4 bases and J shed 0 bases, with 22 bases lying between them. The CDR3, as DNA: TGTGCCAGCAGTTTCGCCCGCCCAAGAGACAGGCCCTCCTACGAGCAGTACTTC. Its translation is CASSFARPRDRPSYEQYF.

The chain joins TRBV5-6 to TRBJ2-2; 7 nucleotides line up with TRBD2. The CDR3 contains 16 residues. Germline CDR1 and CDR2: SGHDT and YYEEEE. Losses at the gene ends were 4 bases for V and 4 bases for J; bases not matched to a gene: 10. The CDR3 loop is CASSGFGLDATGELFF. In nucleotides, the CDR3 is TGTGCCAGCAGCGGATTCGGACTAGACGCCACCGGGGAGCTGTTTTTT.

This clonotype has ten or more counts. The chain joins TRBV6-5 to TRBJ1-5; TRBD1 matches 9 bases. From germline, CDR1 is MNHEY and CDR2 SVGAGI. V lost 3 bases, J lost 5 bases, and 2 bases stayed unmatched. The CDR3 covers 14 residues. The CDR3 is CASSYRTGDQPQHF. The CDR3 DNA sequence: TGTGCCAGCAGTTATAGGACAGGGGATCAGCCCCAGCATTTT.

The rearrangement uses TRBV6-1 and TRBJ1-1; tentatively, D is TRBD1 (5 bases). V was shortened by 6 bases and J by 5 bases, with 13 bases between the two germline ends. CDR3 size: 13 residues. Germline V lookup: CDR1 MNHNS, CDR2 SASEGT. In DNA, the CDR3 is TGTGCCAGCAGAGGAGTTGAGGGGACTGAAGCTTTCTTT. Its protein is CASRGVEGTEAFF.

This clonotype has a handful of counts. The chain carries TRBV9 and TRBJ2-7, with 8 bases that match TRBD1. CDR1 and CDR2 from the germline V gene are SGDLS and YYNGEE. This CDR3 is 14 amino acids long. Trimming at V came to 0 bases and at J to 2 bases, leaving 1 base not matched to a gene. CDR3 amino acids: CASSVEQGAYEQYF. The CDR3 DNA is TGTGCCAGCAGCGTAGAACAGGGGGCCTACGAGCAGTACTTC.

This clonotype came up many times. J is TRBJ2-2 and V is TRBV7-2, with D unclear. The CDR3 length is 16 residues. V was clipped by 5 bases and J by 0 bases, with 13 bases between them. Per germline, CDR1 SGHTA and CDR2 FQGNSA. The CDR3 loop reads CASSPVGAANTGELFF. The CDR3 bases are TGTGCCAGCAGCCCCGTAGGAGCCGCGAACACCGGGGAGCTGTTTTTT.

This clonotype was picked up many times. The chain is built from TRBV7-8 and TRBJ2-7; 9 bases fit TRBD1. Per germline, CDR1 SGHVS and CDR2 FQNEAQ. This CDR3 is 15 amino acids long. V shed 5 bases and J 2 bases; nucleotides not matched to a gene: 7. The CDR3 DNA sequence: TGTGCCAGCAGCCGTCGGACAGGGGCAACCTACGAGCAGTACTTC. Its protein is CASSRRTGATYEQYF.

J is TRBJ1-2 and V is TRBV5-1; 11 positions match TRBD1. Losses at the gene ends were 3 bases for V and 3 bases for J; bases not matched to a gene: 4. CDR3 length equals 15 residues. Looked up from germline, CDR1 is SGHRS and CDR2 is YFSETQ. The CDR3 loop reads CASSSGQGADYGYTF. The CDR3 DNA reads TGCGCCAGCAGCTCTGGACAGGGGGCGGACTATGGCTACACCTTC. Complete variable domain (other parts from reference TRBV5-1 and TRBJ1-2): KAGVTQTPRYLIKTRGQQVTLSCSPISGHRSVSWYQQTPGQGLQFLFEYFSETQRNKGNFPGRFSGRQFSNSRSEMNVSTLELGDSALYLCASSSGQGADYGYTFGSGTRLTVV.

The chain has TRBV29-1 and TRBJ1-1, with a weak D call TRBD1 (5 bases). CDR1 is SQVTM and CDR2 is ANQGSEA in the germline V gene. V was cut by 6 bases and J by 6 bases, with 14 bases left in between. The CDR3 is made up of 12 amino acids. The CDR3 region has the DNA TGCAGCGTAATAAGGGGATCCCCTGAAGCTTTCTTT. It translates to CSVIRGSPEAFF.

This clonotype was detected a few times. Written as DNA, the CDR3 is TGTGCCAGCAGCCGTGGAGGGACAGGGACCCAAGAGACCCAGTACTTC. It encodes CASSRGGTGTQETQYF. The chain links TRBV7-9 to TRBJ2-5; 9 bases agree with TRBD1. The CDR3 has 16 residues. The V gene end was trimmed by 5 bases and the J gene end by 1 base; junction bases not matched to a gene: 8. From germline, CDR1 is SEHNR and CDR2 FQNEAQ (reference sequence).

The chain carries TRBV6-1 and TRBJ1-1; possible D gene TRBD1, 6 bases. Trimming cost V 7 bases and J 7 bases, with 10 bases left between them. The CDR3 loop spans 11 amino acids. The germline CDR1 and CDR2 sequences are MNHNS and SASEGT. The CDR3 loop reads CASTTGNEAFF. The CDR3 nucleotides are TGTGCCAGCACTACAGGGAATGAAGCTTTCTTT.

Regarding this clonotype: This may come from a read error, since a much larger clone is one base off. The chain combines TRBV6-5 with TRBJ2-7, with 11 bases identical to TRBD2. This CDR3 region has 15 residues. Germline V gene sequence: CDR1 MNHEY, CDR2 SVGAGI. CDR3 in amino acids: CARSSIAGGSYEQYF. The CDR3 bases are TGTGCCCGCAGTTCCATAGCGGGGGGGTCCTACGAGCAGTACTTC.

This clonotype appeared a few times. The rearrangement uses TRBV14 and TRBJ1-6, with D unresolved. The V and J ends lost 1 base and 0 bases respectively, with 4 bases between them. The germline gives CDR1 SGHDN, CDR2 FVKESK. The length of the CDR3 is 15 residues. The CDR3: CASSQGGSYNSPLHF. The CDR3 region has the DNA TGTGCCAGCAGCCAAGGGGGCTCCTATAATTCACCCCTCCACTTT.